These T cell receptor beta chains were read from a single sample in a study of cytomegalovirus exposure and HLA in healthy donors. The repertoire was sequenced with immunoSEQ multiplex PCR; TCRdb's copy has only in-frame clones and lacks some. The repertoire holds some 150,000 clones, with about 91% as singletons. Sequencing was done on a sample of PBMCs. The receptors were gathered from a man younger than 35 in good health and CMV-seropositive. Both conserved end residues are part of each CDR3. The order of the fields is J gene, CDR3 length, V gene, CDR3 protein.

J gene: TRBJ2-7; CDR3 length: 13; V gene: TRBV5-1; CDR3 protein: CASSLTGNYEQYF
J gene: TRBJ2-2; CDR3 length: 14; V gene: TRBV19; CDR3 protein: CASGGQMNTGELFF
J gene: TRBJ1-3; CDR3 length: 15; V gene: TRBV28; CDR3 protein: CASSLESGTGNTIYF
J gene: TRBJ2-5; CDR3 length: 11; V gene: TRBV7-8; CDR3 protein: CASSWTGIQYF
J gene: TRBJ1-3; CDR3 length: 14; V gene: TRBV6-6; CDR3 protein: CASSYRSTGNTIYF
J gene: TRBJ2-7; CDR3 length: 13; V gene: TRBV4-2; CDR3 protein: CASSQDPSREQYF
J gene: TRBJ2-1; CDR3 length: 12; V gene: TRBV12-2; CDR3 protein: CASRLARQGKFF
J gene: TRBJ1-1; CDR3 length: 16; V gene: TRBV4-1; CDR3 protein: CASSQEGAMMNTEAFF
J gene: TRBJ1-6; CDR3 length: 14; V gene: TRBV5-6; CDR3 protein: CASSLTGLTSPLHF
J gene: TRBJ1-2; CDR3 length: 15; V gene: TRBV4-1; CDR3 protein: CASSQVDSLPMGYTF
J gene: TRBJ2-1; CDR3 length: 16; V gene: TRBV5-1; CDR3 protein: CASSISGERSYNEQFF
J gene: TRBJ2-2; CDR3 length: 16; V gene: TRBV5-8; CDR3 protein: CASSFSSGSVTGELFF
J gene: TRBJ1-4; CDR3 length: 13; V gene: TRBV7-9; CDR3 protein: CASSWDTSEKLFF
J gene: TRBJ1-4; CDR3 length: 16; V gene: TRBV6-5; CDR3 protein: CASSYSFTALAEKLFF
J gene: TRBJ2-3; CDR3 length: 15; V gene: TRBV11-2; CDR3 protein: CASSLTPRIADTQYF
J gene: TRBJ2-1; CDR3 length: 13; V gene: TRBV5-1; CDR3 protein: CASSLAGNNEQFF
J gene: TRBJ1-2; CDR3 length: 14; V gene: TRBV5-1; CDR3 protein: CASSLSQGAFGYTF
J gene: TRBJ2-1; CDR3 length: 12; V gene: TRBV29-1; CDR3 protein: CSVEREVGEQFF
J gene: TRBJ2-7; CDR3 length: 13; V gene: TRBV27; CDR3 protein: CASSFGQAYEQYF
J gene: TRBJ2-1; CDR3 length: 16; V gene: TRBV9; CDR3 protein: CASSVGLAGGPNEQFF
J gene: TRBJ2-3; CDR3 length: 14; V gene: TRBV6-4; CDR3 protein: CASSESGGQDTQYF
J gene: TRBJ2-7; CDR3 length: 15; V gene: TRBV28; CDR3 protein: CASTPAGTGSNEQYF
J gene: TRBJ2-5; CDR3 length: 15; V gene: TRBV5-4; CDR3 protein: CASSSRLAGEETQYF
J gene: TRBJ1-2; CDR3 length: 15; V gene: TRBV4-1; CDR3 protein: CASSQVFTGPRGYTF
J gene: TRBJ1-4; CDR3 length: 16; V gene: TRBV9; CDR3 protein: CASSVGRGATNEKLFF
J gene: TRBJ1-5; CDR3 length: 16; V gene: TRBV27; CDR3 protein: CASSSLLTGSNQPQHF
J gene: TRBJ1-2; CDR3 length: 14; V gene: TRBV28; CDR3 protein: CASSLMVGAYGYTF
J gene: TRBJ2-3; CDR3 length: 13; V gene: TRBV6-6; CDR3 protein: CASERDATDTQYF
J gene: TRBJ2-5; CDR3 length: 14; V gene: TRBV5-4; CDR3 protein: CASSLTGGQETQYF
J gene: TRBJ1-2; CDR3 length: 9; V gene: TRBV2; CDR3 protein: CATPPGYTF
J gene: TRBJ2-3; CDR3 length: 14; V gene: TRBV5-1; CDR3 protein: CASSLAKPGDTQYF
J gene: TRBJ2-1; CDR3 length: 15; V gene: TRBV4-1; CDR3 protein: CASSQRSREEDEQFF
J gene: TRBJ1-5; CDR3 length: 16; V gene: TRBV6-6; CDR3 protein: CASSYSSRGRGQPQHF
J gene: TRBJ1-4; CDR3 length: 11; V gene: TRBV10-2; CDR3 protein: CASSGNEKLFF